Given below is one TCR beta chain in context. This entry is derived from a study of PD-L1 blockade in urothelial cancer. Germline V gene lookup returns CDR1 SNHLY and CDR2 FYNNEI. This CDR3 has 15 residues. V lost 7 bases and J 0 bases, leaving 13 bases between the germline ends. Only in-frame clones appear in the TCRdb table, and some are missing; sequencing was by immunoSEQ multiplex PCR. The data contain approximately 47,000 clones, about 81% of them singletons. Noted time point: pretreatment peripheral blood. This chain links TRBV2 with TRBJ1-5; tentatively, D is TRBD1 (5 bases). The source is a middle-aged man with urothelial cancer. Specimen: PBMCs, collected around atezolizumab (anti-PD-L1) treatment. CDR3 nucleotides: TGTGCCAGCATCCGGACATTAGATAGCAATCAGCCCCAGCATTTT. Its translation: CASIRTLDSNQPQHF.